Following are 27 T cell receptor beta chains from one sample sequenced in a study of T-cell reconstitution after alpha-beta-depleted transplantation in children. Unique molecular identifiers were incorporated into the prepared TCRbeta library. Using its own MiXCR run on the PCR reads, TCRdb lists one record per CDR3 protein. The sample has 300,000 to 400,000 distinct CDR3 sequences, around 15% seen once. The source was PBMCs, mostly from graft donor cells, collected 360 days after TCRalphabeta/CD19-depleted stem cell transplant. Receptors were obtained from a male patient aged 2-15 years who had a stem cell transplant for acute lymphoblastic leukemia, so the T cells may come from the graft donor.

V is TRBV4-3 and J is TRBJ2-3; D possibly uses TRBD1 or TRBD2 (6 bases each). CDR3 size: 15 residues. CDR1 and CDR2 from the germline V gene are LGHNA and YSLEER. The germline V and J ends were trimmed by 0 bases and 8 bases, with 15 bases remaining between them. CDR3 nucleotide sequence: TGCGCCAGCAGCCAAGATTTCAGGGGAGGAGGTACGCAGTATTTT. Amino acids: CASSQDFRGGGTQYF.

The chain links TRBV10-2 to TRBJ2-7; D may be TRBD2 (7 bases). Trimming cost V 8 bases and J 3 bases, with 14 bases left between them. The germline gives CDR1 WSHSY, CDR2 SAAADI. This CDR3 region has 13 residues. CDR3 sequence (DNA): TGCGCCAGCGGCCGGGGAGGGGGCTACGAGCAGTACTTC. Residues: CASGRGGGYEQYF.

The table lists this clonotype with a few counts. The chain couples TRBV20-1 to TRBJ2-1; D perhaps matches TRBD2 (6 bases). The CDR3 runs 16 residues. Looked up from germline, CDR1 is DFQATT and CDR2 is SNEGSKA (reference sequence). V shed 5 bases and J shed 4 bases, with 21 bases lying between them. CDR3 nucleotide sequence: TGCAGTGCTCGGAGGCTCCGGGAGCTCCTTTACAATGAGCAGTTCTTC. Translated: CSARRLRELLYNEQFF.

This clonotype was observed a handful of times. The CDR3 protein is CASSPRVAGIRYF. The CDR3 DNA is TGCGCCAGCAGCCCCCGGGTAGCGGGAATAAGGTATTTT. The chain links TRBV4-3 to TRBJ2-3, with TRBD2 matching 8 bases. The CDR3 is made up of 13 amino acids. The trim removed 4 bases at V and 14 bases at J, leaving 11 bases unmatched. Germline CDR1 is LGHNA and CDR2 is YSLEER.

This clonotype was detected a few times. The chain joins TRBV10-3 to TRBJ2-7; TRBD2 agrees at 7 bases. Per germline, CDR1 ENHRY and CDR2 SYGVKD. Trimming at V came to 6 bases and at J to 2 bases, leaving 4 bases not matched to a gene. This CDR3 is built from 13 residues. CDR3 amino acids: CAISPGGTYEQYF. The CDR3, as DNA: TGTGCCATCAGCCCGGGAGGCACCTACGAGCAGTACTTC.

This clonotype has a handful of counts. The rearrangement uses TRBV10-2 and TRBJ2-1, with TRBD2 matching over 8 bases. The germline CDR1 and CDR2 sequences are WSHSY and SAAADI. V gave up 4 bases and J gave up 10 bases; unmatched junction bases: 12. CDR3 length: 15 residues. CDR3 protein: CASSVRGGPDSEQFF. The DNA of the CDR3 is TGCGCCAGCAGTGTACGGGGGGGCCCTGACTCAGAGCAGTTCTTC.

This chain links TRBV7-9 with TRBJ1-1; D remains ambiguous. The CDR3 loop spans 15 amino acids. CDR1 is SEHNR, CDR2 FQNEAQ, per germline (reference sequence). Deletions cut 0 bases from V and 0 bases from J, with 8 bases between. As DNA, the CDR3 is TGTGCCAGCAGCTTAGCCGCCATCATGAACACTGAAGCTTTCTTT. This encodes CASSLAAIMNTEAFF.

In this sample, this clonotype turned up a few times. The limits of the CDR3 on the DNA are not certain, so only TCRdb's listed CDR3 is given. The V call is TRBV14, the J call TRBJ2-1; whether TRBD2, the table's D call, matches the DNA was not checked. Germline V CDR1 and CDR2: SGHDN, FVKESK. The CDR3 has 15 residues if both end residues are counted. The CDR3 protein is CASSQEWASGSFKFF.

A few counts support this clonotype. This chain joins TRBV3-1 and TRBJ2-1, with 8 bases fitting TRBD2. V lost 5 bases, J lost 6 bases, and 9 bases stayed unmatched. The CDR3 covers 15 residues. Looked up from germline, CDR1 is LGHDT and CDR2 is YNNKEL (reference sequence). CDR3 region: CASSAPGLGTNEQFF. CDR3 nucleotides: TGTGCCAGCAGCGCGCCGGGACTAGGGACCAATGAGCAGTTCTTC.

CDR3 in amino acids: CASSQGGLAGKSYNEQFF. DNA of the CDR3: TGCGCCAGCAGCCAAGGGGGACTAGCGGGTAAATCCTACAATGAGCAGTTCTTC. The rearrangement uses TRBV4-1 and TRBJ2-1; TRBD2 matches at 12 bases. The CDR3 is made up of 18 amino acids. V dropped 1 base and J dropped 1; count of bases not matched to a gene: 5. Germline CDR1 reads MGHRA; CDR2 reads YSYEKL.

The V and J genes are TRBV21-1 and TRBJ2-3; the table's D call, TRBD1, has no DNA check behind it. TRBV21-1 is a listed pseudogene. The CDR3 extends over 18 amino acids. CDR3 coding DNA: TGTGCCAGCAGCCCAGTTCCCGACGACAGGGGGGGGACAGATACGCAGTATTTT. Translating it yields CASSPVPDDRGGTDTQYF.

This chain uses TRBV25-1 with TRBJ1-3; possibly TRBD1 for D (5 bases). The germline V gene encodes CDR1 MGHDK and CDR2 SYGVNS. Trimming stripped 6 bases from V and 0 bases from J, with 15 bases between. The CDR3 sequence is 16 residues long. In nucleotides, the CDR3 is TGTGCCAGCAGCCCCCGGGACGGCTTCTCTGGAAACACCATATATTTT. Translated: CASSPRDGFSGNTIYF.

The sample holds many counts of this clonotype. This chain joins TRBV28 and TRBJ1-1; D unresolved. Germline CDR1 MDHEN, CDR2 SYDVKM. Trimming took 6 bases from V and 1 from J, leaving 15 bases between them. The CDR3 loop spans 15 amino acids. CDR3 bases: TGTGCCAGCAGGGGAACCACCAGCAGGAACACTGAAGCTTTCTTT. It encodes CASRGTTSRNTEAFF.

This clonotype has a count of ten or more. The chain uses TRBV4-2 and TRBJ2-3; no firm D call. Germline lookup yields CDR1 LGHNA and CDR2 YNFKEQ. V was clipped by 4 bases and J by 0 bases, with 11 bases between them. This CDR3 region has 15 residues. The CDR3 loop is CASSPLLLSTDTQYF. The CDR3 DNA follows: TGTGCCAGCAGCCCGCTTTTACTTAGCACAGATACGCAGTATTTT.

There are a few counts of this clonotype. This chain connects TRBV6-2 or TRBV6-3 to TRBJ2-4, with 13 nucleotides matching TRBD2. CDR1 MNHEY and CDR2 SVGEGT come from the germline V gene. J was trimmed by 3 bases and V by 1 base; bases with no gene match: 3. The CDR3 has 17 amino acids. CDR3 in amino acids: CASSYYGTSGVKNIQYF. The CDR3 DNA is TGTGCCAGCAGTTACTATGGGACTAGCGGGGTCAAAAACATTCAGTACTTC.

This clonotype was observed many times. The V gene is TRBV12-3 or TRBV12-4, the J gene TRBJ2-3; 7 nucleotides agree with TRBD2. The CDR3 is 16 amino acids. Unmatched junction bases numbered 13, after V lost 4 bases and J lost 6 bases. The CDR3 region has the DNA TGTGCCAGCAGTTCCCAACCCGGACTAGTGGGCGATACGCAGTATTTT. Its translation is CASSSQPGLVGDTQYF.

Remarks on this clonotype: A much larger clone differs from this one at a single base, so this may be a read error. The chain uses TRBV12-3 or TRBV12-4 and TRBJ2-1; 14 nucleotides agree with TRBD2. This CDR3 has 19 residues. The CDR3 sequence is CACRFTGTSGRPLDNEQFF. DNA for the CDR3: TGTGCCTGCAGGTTCACCGGGACTAGCGGGAGACCTCTCGACAATGAGCAGTTCTTC.

V usage is TRBV12-3 or TRBV12-4 and J usage is TRBJ1-1; D might be TRBD1 (6 bases). The V end was cut by 2 bases, the J end by 6 bases, with 7 bases between. There are 12 residues in the CDR3. The chain's CDR3 is CASSLTGPEAFF. As DNA, the CDR3 is TGTGCCAGCAGTTTAACAGGGCCTGAAGCTTTCTTT.

A single count supports this clonotype. The chain employs TRBV6-1 and TRBJ2-2, with TRBD2 identical over 9 bases. Germline trimming cut 6 bases from V and 2 bases from J; bases unmatched to any gene: 13. CDR1 and CDR2 from the germline V gene are MNHNS and SASEGT. CDR3 length: 18 residues. The CDR3 region has the DNA TGTGCCAGCAGGTCAAGGGGACTAGCCGGAACTAACACCGGGGAGCTGTTTTTT. Its translation: CASRSRGLAGTNTGELFF.

In its sample, this clonotype was seen many times. The chain joins TRBV12-3 or TRBV12-4 to TRBJ2-2, with D maybe TRBD2 (6 bases). The V and J ends lost 5 bases and 5 bases respectively, with 15 bases between them. The CDR3 contains 15 residues. The CDR3 sequence: CASSAPGSATGELFF. CDR3 DNA: TGTGCCAGCAGTGCCCCCGGGAGCGCTACCGGGGAGCTGTTTTTT.

V and J are TRBV28 and TRBJ2-3; 11 bases agree with TRBD1. Germline V gene sequence: CDR1 MDHEN, CDR2 SYDVKM. The CDR3 is made up of 15 amino acids. The V gene end was trimmed by 5 bases and the J gene end by 5 bases; junction bases not matched to a gene: 6. CDR3 bases: TGTGCCAGCAGTCTGGACAGGGGGCAAAGAGATACGCAGTATTTT. Amino acids: CASSLDRGQRDTQYF.

This clonotype came up a few times. The chain is built from TRBV7-9 and TRBJ2-3; 8 nucleotides align to TRBD2. This CDR3 comprises 15 residues. V lost 3 bases and J lost 2; bases outside the gene matches: 4. In germline, CDR1 is SEHNR, CDR2 FQNEAQ (reference sequence). DNA of the CDR3: TGTGCCAGCAGCTTCGGCGGGAGGACCACAGATACGCAGTATTTT. Its protein is CASSFGGRTTDTQYF.

The rearrangement joins TRBV7-3 to TRBJ2-3; D gene unclear. V shed 9 bases and J shed 1 base, with 20 bases lying between them. The CDR3 contains 16 residues. The germline V gene encodes CDR1 SGHTA and CDR2 FQGTGA. CDR3 loop: CARSHSYARGTDTQYF. DNA of the CDR3: TGTGCCAGGTCGCACTCCTATGCGCGCGGCACAGATACGCAGTATTTT.

The chain uses TRBV29-1 and TRBJ2-2; no firm D call. Germline CDR1 SQVTM, CDR2 ANQGSEA. Between the trimmed V and J ends, which lost 6 bases and 7 bases, there was a span of 12 bases. The CDR3 runs to 12 residues. This CDR3 is CSVAVGSGELFF. In DNA form, the CDR3 reads TGCAGCGTGGCCGTCGGTAGCGGGGAGCTGTTTTTT.

In this sample, this clonotype turned up many times. The chain carries TRBV4-3 and TRBJ2-1, with unresolved D. There are 16 residues in the CDR3. Trimming took off 0 bases at V and 4 bases at J, with 13 bases between the two ends. Germline CDR1 reads LGHNA; CDR2 reads YSLEER. DNA of the CDR3: TGCGCCAGCAGCCAAGATCTAAAATGGCCTTACAATGAGCAGTTCTTC. It yields the protein CASSQDLKWPYNEQFF.

A few counts support this clonotype. V gene TRBV19 combines with J gene TRBJ2-1; the D gene is possibly TRBD2 (5 bases). This CDR3 has 12 residues. The germline V and J ends were trimmed by 3 bases and 10 bases, with 10 bases remaining between them. In germline, CDR1 is LNHDA, CDR2 SQIVND (reference sequence). The CDR3 loop reads CASSILSGEQFF. The CDR3 DNA reads as TGTGCCAGTAGTATTCTCTCGGGAGAGCAGTTCTTC.

This clonotype occurred many times. This chain uses TRBV4-3 with TRBJ1-1; D is ambiguous. The germline gives CDR1 LGHNA, CDR2 YSLEER. This CDR3 is 15 amino acids long. V lost 3 bases, J lost 1 base, and 12 bases lay in between. CDR3 sequence (DNA): TGCGCCAGCAGCCAGTACCGGGCCGGGAACACTGAAGCTTTCTTT. Its protein product is CASSQYRAGNTEAFF.